The T cell receptor (beta chain) under discussion was sequenced for a study of Graves' ophthalmopathy and Graves' hyperthyroidism. General study points: The model flagged ophthalmopathy progression at roughly 64% sensitivity and about 72% specificity. Detection in blood was also observed for most expanded thyroid clonotypes above 0.001 frequency.

V shed 5 bases and J shed 0 bases, with 16 bases lying between them. This CDR3 region has 17 residues. Germline V lookup: CDR1 LNHDA, CDR2 SQIVND (reference sequence). Amplified TCR beta CDR3 regions were obtained using RNA transcripts as template. The library came from an HTBI-primed first-round RT-PCR and a second-round multiplex PCR. Using its own MiXCR run on the multiplex PCR reads, TCRdb lists one record per CDR3 protein. The table records 650,000 to 900,000 distinct CDR3 sequences, roughly 41% of them present only once. In the case of this clonotype: What it recognizes is unknown.

Active ophthalmopathy (CAS at least 3, NOSPECS at least 4), lasting under 3 months. The J gene is TRBJ2-2, the V gene TRBV19; D is tentatively TRBD1 or TRBD2 (5 bases each). Sequencing was done on a sample of peripheral blood. The source of this sequence is an adult man with Graves' ophthalmopathy. For the CDR3, the DNA is TGTGCCAGTAGTGGACAAACGGCGGGCCCGAACACCGGGGAGCTGTTTTTT. Its translation: CASSGQTAGPNTGELFF.